The TCR beta chain described here comes from a study of blood T cell repertoires in COVID-19. Germline V gene lookup returns CDR1 SSHAT and CDR2 FNYEAQ (reference sequence). This CDR3 contains 13 residues. This clone was observed once. The junction departs from the called germline gene at one end, perhaps through a read error. Generated by immunoSEQ multiplex PCR, the TCRdb table keeps only in-frame clones and is missing some. The sample includes some 79,000 clones, around nine tenths of them seen just once. The V and J genes are TRBV7-7 and TRBJ1-1; tentatively, D is TRBD1 (6 bases). The origin of this receptor is an older man with active or convalescent COVID-19. Sequenced material: peripheral blood. The CDR3 coding sequence is TGTGCTAGCAGCTTAGTACAGGGTTCTGAAGCTTTCTTT. Translating gives CASSLVQGSEAFF.